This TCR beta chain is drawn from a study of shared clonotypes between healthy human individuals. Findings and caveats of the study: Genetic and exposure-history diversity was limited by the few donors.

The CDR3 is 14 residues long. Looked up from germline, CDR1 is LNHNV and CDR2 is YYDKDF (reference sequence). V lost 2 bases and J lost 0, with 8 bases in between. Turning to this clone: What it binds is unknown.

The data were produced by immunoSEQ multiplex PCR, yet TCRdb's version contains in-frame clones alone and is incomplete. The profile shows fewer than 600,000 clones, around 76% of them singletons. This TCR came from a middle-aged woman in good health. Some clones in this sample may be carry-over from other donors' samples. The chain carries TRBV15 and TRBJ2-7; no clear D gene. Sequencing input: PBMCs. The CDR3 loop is CATSRMGSSYEQYF. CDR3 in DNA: TGTGCCACCAGCAGAATGGGTAGCTCCTACGAGCAGTACTTC.